This T cell receptor beta chain was sequenced during a study of CD8+ T cells in alopecia areata. Study-wide points: Baseline CD8+ expansion's link to response remains uncertain, as there was one nonresponder.

As for treatment: oral pan-JAK inhibitor, 5-10 mg twice daily. Germline V gene sequence: CDR1 SGHRS, CDR2 YFSETQ. This CDR3 region has 13 residues. Trimming removed 0 bases at V and 2 bases at J, with 5 bases between. Concerning this clone itself: Its target is not known.

In each case, RNA was isolated and then reverse transcribed into cDNA as the sequencing template. TCRdb's table, derived via immunoSEQ multiplex PCR, lists solely in-frame clones and lacks some. The profile covers about 210,000 clones, with 50% to 60% appearing a single time and more than 1.5% taken by the ten largest. This clonotype originated in a human donor with alopecia areata. Material: CD4+ T cells sorted from blood, obtained at week 4, from a patient treated with tofacitinib. V gene TRBV5-1 combines with J gene TRBJ1-2; no firm D call. CDR3 amino acids: CASSLGSNYGYTF. In DNA form, the CDR3 reads TGCGCCAGCAGCTTGGGATCGAACTATGGCTACACCTTC. Full variable domain (remainder filled in from reference TRBV5-1 and TRBJ1-2): KAGVTQTPRYLIKTRGQQVTLSCSPISGHRSVSWYQQTPGQGLQFLFEYFSETQRNKGNFPGRFSGRQFSNSRSEMNVSTLELGDSALYLCASSLGSNYGYTFGSGTRLTVV.